This entry lists 14 T cell receptor beta chains sequenced from one sample in a study of CD8 T cells in ankylosing spondylitis. No antigens are known for them. Regarding the study as a whole: For ankylosing spondylitis blood, a TCR beta motif of about 8 highly homologous variants appeared characteristic.

TCRdb used MiXCR to reprocess the 5' RACE reads, holding one entry per CDR3 protein. The sample holds some 840,000 distinct CDR3 sequences, 10% to 15% seen once. The sequencing sample was made of blood, either unsorted or a sorted T cell fraction (not recorded which). All receptors derive from a male donor with ankylosing spondylitis.

This sequence joins TRBV5-1 and TRBJ2-1; tentative D call: TRBD2 (5 bases). The CDR3 length is 15 residues. Germline loops: CDR1 SGHRS, CDR2 YFSETQ. V shed 0 bases and J shed 5 bases, with 12 bases lying between them. The CDR3 bases are TGCGCCAGCAGCTTGGAGGCTAGCTACCACAATGAGCAGTTCTTC. Its translation is CASSLEASYHNEQFF. The variable domain in full, with the rest retrieved from reference TRBV5-1 and TRBJ2-1, is KAGVTQTPRYLIKTRGQQVTLSCSPISGHRSVSWYQQTPGQGLQFLFEYFSETQRNKGNFPGRFSGRQFSNSRSEMNVSTLELGDSALYLCASSLEASYHNEQFFGPGTRLTVL.

The chain employs TRBV20-1 and TRBJ1-2; 9 bases are a match to TRBD1. V was pared by 5 bases and J by 8 bases, with 9 bases of the junction left unmatched. The CDR3 runs to 13 residues. Germline CDR1 reads DFQATT; CDR2 reads SNEGSKA (reference sequence). For the CDR3, the DNA is TGCAGTGCTTTAGGACAGGGGTTTCAGGGCTACACCTTC. This gives the protein CSALGQGFQGYTF.

This clonotype was counted many times. The gene calls are TRBV20-1 and TRBJ2-5; D call uncertain. Germline CDR1 reads DFQATT; CDR2 reads SNEGSKA (reference sequence). This CDR3 has 12 residues. CDR3 in amino acids: CSHSRPVETQYF. For the CDR3, the DNA is TGCAGCCACTCACGGCCGGTCGAGACCCAGTACTTC.

The chain has TRBV9 and TRBJ1-5; no clear D gene. Trimming cost V 0 bases and J 7 bases, with 8 bases left between them. CDR1 SGDLS and CDR2 YYNGEE come from the germline V gene. CDR3 length: 13 amino acids. CDR3 residues: CASSVGGFQPQHF. For the CDR3, the DNA is TGTGCCAGCAGCGTAGGGGGTTTCCAGCCCCAGCATTTT.

This clonotype was counted a few times. V usage is TRBV4-3 and J usage is TRBJ2-3; 8 bases agree with TRBD1. The V and J ends lost 5 bases and 2 bases, in that order; junction bases with no gene match: 9. The CDR3 runs 16 residues. Germline-derived CDR1 and CDR2 are LGHNA and YSLEER. The CDR3 region has the DNA TGCGCCAGCAGCACCCAGGGGGCTTATGTCACAGATACGCAGTATTTT. This encodes CASSTQGAYVTDTQYF.

The chain recombines TRBV4-3 with TRBJ2-3; tentative D call: TRBD2 (6 bases). Trimming cost V 4 bases and J 3 bases, with 14 bases left between them. There are 15 residues in the CDR3. In germline, CDR1 is LGHNA, CDR2 YSLEER. Here the CDR3 reads CASSPGLFRTDTQYF. The CDR3 DNA reads as TGCGCCAGCAGCCCCGGACTATTCAGGACAGATACGCAGTATTTT.

The rearrangement links TRBV7-9 to TRBJ2-1; 7 nucleotides match TRBD2. Germline lookup yields CDR1 SEHNR and CDR2 FQNEAQ (reference sequence). The CDR3 has 15 amino acids. V shed 2 bases, J shed 5 bases, and the junction held 6 bases outside the gene matches. The DNA of the CDR3 is TGTGCCAGCAGCTTACGAGCGGGGACTCACAATGAGCAGTTCTTC. Translation: CASSLRAGTHNEQFF.

This clonotype was detected a few times. This chain links TRBV20-1 with TRBJ2-1; 10 nucleotides align to TRBD2. CDR3 length: 20 residues. Germline assignment: CDR1 DFQATT and CDR2 SNEGSKA (reference sequence). The V segment lost 2 bases and the J segment 0 bases; nucleotides outside the gene matches: 16. CDR3 DNA sequence: TGCAGTGCTAGACAGGGCTCCCAGCGGGGGGGCGTATACTCCTACAATGAGCAGTTCTTC. It yields the protein CSARQGSQRGGVYSYNEQFF.

This clonotype has a handful of counts. The chain has TRBV10-3 and TRBJ2-2; D not certain. The CDR3 sequence is 15 residues long. Trimming shortened V by 2 bases and J by 7 bases, and 14 bases separated the two germline ends. Germline V gives CDR1 ENHRY, CDR2 SYGVKD. The CDR3 DNA reads TGTGCCATCAGTGAGCTAAGGGCCTGGAGCGGGGAGCTGTTTTTT. Its translation: CAISELRAWSGELFF.

The chain combines TRBV2 with TRBJ2-2; maybe TRBD1 (6 bases). Trimming removed 3 bases at V and 2 bases at J, with 10 bases between. This CDR3 region has 15 residues. The germline gives CDR1 SNHLY, CDR2 FYNNEI. The DNA of the CDR3 is TGTGCCAGCAGTGAGCAAGGGGGAAACACCGGGGAGCTGTTTTTT. Encoded protein: CASSEQGGNTGELFF.

This clonotype has a count of ten or more. The chain employs TRBV10-3 and TRBJ2-3, with 9 bases that match TRBD1. Trimming cost V 0 bases and J 6 bases; bases outside gene matches: 4. Per the germline V gene, CDR1 is ENHRY and CDR2 is SYGVKD. The CDR3 consists of 15 residues. CDR3 in DNA: TGTGCCATCAGTGAGTCGGACAGGGGTACCGATACGCAGTATTTT. Translation: CAISESDRGTDTQYF.

The sample holds many counts of this clonotype. This rearrangement joins TRBV12-3 or TRBV12-4 to TRBJ1-1, with 11 bases lining up with TRBD1. This CDR3 spans 15 amino acids. V was pared by 4 bases and J by 4 bases, with 5 bases of the junction left unmatched. In DNA, the CDR3 is TGTGCCAGCAGTTCCGAGGGGACAGGGGGCACTGAAGCTTTCTTT. Its translation: CASSSEGTGGTEAFF.

This chain connects TRBV7-2 to TRBJ1-2, with D perhaps TRBD1 (5 bases). The CDR3 spans 15 residues. In germline, CDR1 is SGHTA, CDR2 FQGNSA. Between the trimmed V and J ends, which lost 5 bases and 0 bases, there was a span of 13 bases. The CDR3 DNA follows: TGTGCCAGCAGCCGCGCCGGGGGGGCTAACTATGGCTACACCTTC. Translation gives CASSRAGGANYGYTF. The full variable domain, rest sourced from reference TRBV7-2 and TRBJ1-2, is GAGVSQSPSNKVTEKGKDVELRCDPISGHTALYWYRQSLGQGLEFLIYFQGNSAPDKSGLPSDRFSAERTGGSVSTLTIQRTQQEDSAVYLCASSRAGGANYGYTFGSGTRLTVV.

This chain uses TRBV20-1 with TRBJ2-5; no reliable D call. V shed 5 bases and J shed 6 bases, with 13 bases lying between them. The CDR3 sequence is 12 residues long. Germline CDR1 reads DFQATT; CDR2 reads SNEGSKA (reference sequence). The CDR3 region is CSAWAQPKTQYF. As DNA, the CDR3 is TGCAGTGCTTGGGCCCAGCCTAAGACCCAGTACTTC.